Each of the 8 T cell receptor beta chains below was sequenced from the same sample in a study of identical twins (dated by TCRdb to 2016 to 2017). Library prep was done by 5' RACE. Sequencing took place on an Illumina HiSeq 2000. TCRdb handled the public reads itself, with Q25 trimming in fastp and clone calling in MiXCR, and kept productive beta chains. Here each entry gathers all rows of one CDR3 protein and keeps the most common genes and DNA. This sample comprises about 240,000 distinct CDR3 sequences, approximately 10% of them detected only once. The ten largest account for about 9.1% of the sample. The material sequenced was memory T cells sorted from blood. The sample's cell subset or site, from its label and the paper: CD45RO+ enriched T cells. The receptors shown here come from a man aged 45 to 65 in good health.

The chain has TRBV14 and TRBJ2-1; D unclear. The CDR3 consists of 15 residues. CDR1 and CDR2 (germline): SGHDN, FVKESK. V was clipped by 1 base and J by 2 bases, with 9 bases between them. CDR3 residues: CASSQGIQTYNEQFF. The CDR3 DNA is TGTGCCAGCAGCCAAGGGATACAGACCTACAATGAGCAGTTCTTC.

There are a few counts of this clonotype. The rearrangement uses TRBV7-2 and TRBJ1-1; D not certain. V lost 6 bases and J 2 bases, leaving 13 bases between the germline ends. The CDR3 has 14 amino acids. Per the germline V gene, CDR1 is SGHTA and CDR2 is FQGNSA. CDR3 coding DNA: TGTGCCAGCAGAGGGCTTCTTACCAACACTGAAGCTTTCTTT. Encoded protein: CASRGLLTNTEAFF.

This clonotype was observed at least ten times. V usage is TRBV20-1 and J usage is TRBJ2-7; 7 bases are shared with TRBD2. The CDR3 spans 12 residues. V lost 3 bases to trimming and J lost 6 bases; unmatched junction nucleotides: 5. The germline gives CDR1 DFQATT, CDR2 SNEGSKA (reference sequence). CDR3 nucleotides: TGCAGTGCTAGGGGCGGGAGCAGCGAGCAGTACTTC. Translated, it gives CSARGGSSEQYF.

The chain recombines TRBV15 with TRBJ1-4; the D gene is possibly TRBD1 (5 bases). The CDR3 runs to 15 residues. Trimming pared 2 bases from V and 0 bases from J, leaving 7 bases between. The germline gives CDR1 LNHNV, CDR2 YYDKDF (reference sequence). CDR3 protein: CATSRLGATNEKLFF. CDR3 bases: TGTGCCACCAGCAGACTAGGGGCAACTAATGAAAAACTGTTTTTT.

There are a few counts of this clonotype. The J gene is TRBJ2-1, the V gene TRBV12-3 or TRBV12-4; possibly TRBD2 for D (5 bases). V was trimmed by 5 bases and J by 1 base, leaving 15 bases between them. CDR3 length: 16 residues. DNA of the CDR3: TGTGCCAGCAGTCCCTCGGGGATTAAGTCCTACAATGAGCAGTTCTTC. Residues: CASSPSGIKSYNEQFF.

Many counts were recorded for this clonotype. The chain has TRBV5-1 and TRBJ1-3; D is undetermined. Trimming removed 4 bases at V and 4 bases at J, with 9 bases between. This CDR3 contains 13 residues. Germline loops: CDR1 SGHRS, CDR2 YFSETQ. This chain's CDR3 is CASSPGSGNTIYF. CDR3 in DNA: TGCGCCAGCAGCCCTGGATCCGGAAACACCATATATTTT.

This sequence joins TRBV4-1 and TRBJ1-1; D call uncertain. V lost 10 bases and J 1 base, leaving 13 bases between the germline ends. The CDR3 has 13 residues. The germline V gene encodes CDR1 MGHRA and CDR2 YSYEKL. The chain's CDR3 is CATSGWGNTEAFF. In DNA, the CDR3 is TGCGCCACCTCCGGGTGGGGGAACACTGAAGCTTTCTTT.

This clonotype was observed a handful of times. The rearrangement uses TRBV20-1 and TRBJ1-6; no reliable D call. Trimming took 2 bases from V and 6 from J, leaving 8 bases between them. The length of the CDR3 is 13 residues. Germline CDR1 DFQATT, CDR2 SNEGSKA (reference sequence). The CDR3, as DNA: TGCAGTGCTAGAACAGTACCTAATTCACCCCTCCACTTT. It yields the protein CSARTVPNSPLHF.